This TCR beta chain stems from a study of CD8+ T cells in alopecia areata. Following RNA extraction, reverse transcription yielded cDNA that acted as the sequencing template. Here immunoSEQ multiplex PCR was the method, and the copy in TCRdb shows in-frame clones only, minus some. The data contain about 190,000 clones, roughly three fifths of them seen just once; the ten biggest clones take up around 0.7%. The sample's treatment: oral pan-JAK inhibitor, 5-10 mg twice daily. The germline gives CDR1 KGHSH, CDR2 LQKENI. Trimming shortened V by 3 bases and J by 5 bases, and 6 bases separated the two germline ends. This CDR3 has 12 amino acids.

The chain links TRBV18 to TRBJ2-3, with D maybe TRBD2 (5 bases). The specimen was CD4+ T cells sorted from blood, collected at week 4, from a patient treated with tofacitinib. The receptor was derived from a human donor with alopecia areata. CDR3 residues: CASSPRVDTQYF. Written as DNA, the CDR3 is TGTGCCAGCTCACCGCGGGTAGATACGCAGTATTTT.